This entry lists 12 T cell receptor beta chains sequenced from one sample in a study of OX40 agonist ivuxolimab in advanced cancers. Here immunoSEQ multiplex PCR was the method, and the copy in TCRdb shows in-frame clones only, minus some. The sample shows 65,000 to 85,000 clones, about 88% of them seen only once. The sample was CD4+ or CD8+ T cells sorted from blood, taken in a trial of the OX40 agonist ivuxolimab. Every receptor here comes from an adult with an advanced solid tumor such as melanoma, head and neck, liver or kidney cancer.

The table lists this clone with a count of one. The chain is built from TRBV6-4 and TRBJ2-7, with TRBD1 matching 7 bases. J lost 2 bases, V lost 7 bases, and 5 bases had no gene match. Germline V gene data show CDR1 as MRHNA and CDR2 as SNTAGT. The CDR3 length is 13 residues. The CDR3 nucleotides are TGTGCCAGCACCGGGACAGTAGCCTACGAGCAGTACTTC. Its protein product is CASTGTVAYEQYF.

The rearrangement joins TRBV5-1 to TRBJ1-5; D gene unclear. The CDR3 length is 15 residues. V was shortened by 0 bases and J by 0 bases, with 7 bases between the two germline ends. Germline V gene data show CDR1 as SGHRS and CDR2 as YFSETQ. CDR3 DNA: TGCGCCAGCAGCTTGGCTGGGGATAGCAATCAGCCCCAGCATTTT. Translated: CASSLAGDSNQPQHF.

This clone was recorded a few times. V is TRBV6-6 and J is TRBJ1-6; D uncertain. This CDR3 comprises 14 residues. Germline CDR1 and CDR2: MNHNY and SVGAGI (reference sequence). Trimming cost V 2 bases and J 8 bases, with 10 bases left between them. The CDR3, as DNA: TGTGCCAGCAGTTACAGGAATACTGATTCACCCCTCCACTTT. This sequence encodes CASSYRNTDSPLHF.

This sequence joins TRBV29-1 and TRBJ2-1, with D perhaps assigned TRBD1 or TRBD2 (5 bases each). Between the trimmed V and J ends, which lost 7 bases and 0 bases, there was a span of 10 bases. The CDR3 is 13 residues long. Germline loops: CDR1 SQVTM, CDR2 ANQGSEA. This CDR3 reads CSARGDSYNEQFF. CDR3 nucleotide sequence: TGCAGCGCCAGAGGGGACTCCTACAATGAGCAGTTCTTC.

This chain connects TRBV5-1 to TRBJ2-5, with 8 bases lining up with TRBD1. Germline V gene lookup returns CDR1 SGHRS and CDR2 YFSETQ. J lost 3 bases, V lost 3 bases, and 4 bases had no gene match. The CDR3 loop spans 14 amino acids. The CDR3 here is CASSYGQGKETQYF. The CDR3 bases are TGCGCCAGCAGCTACGGACAGGGTAAAGAGACCCAGTACTTC.

This rearrangement joins TRBV18 to TRBJ1-1; TRBD1 is a possible D gene (5 bases). The CDR3 runs 14 residues. Per germline, CDR1 KGHSH and CDR2 LQKENI. The ends were cut back, 5 bases at V and 4 bases at J, with 14 bases in the middle. CDR3 sequence reads: CASSMTDYGTEAFF. The CDR3 bases are TGTGCCAGCTCAATGACAGACTATGGCACTGAAGCTTTCTTT.

The CDR3 reads CASSSYPASGSTDTQYF. In DNA form, the CDR3 reads TGTGCCAGCAGCTCGTACCCAGCTAGCGGTAGCACAGATACGCAGTATTTT. V is TRBV11-2 and J is TRBJ2-3; the match to TRBD2 covers 7 bases. The germline gives CDR1 SGHAT, CDR2 FQNNGV. Trimming cost V 4 bases and J 0 bases; bases outside gene matches: 10. The CDR3 is 17 residues long.

The chain joins TRBV7-2 to TRBJ2-2; 8 bases match TRBD1. This CDR3 spans 16 amino acids. CDR1 SGHTA and CDR2 FQGNSA come from the germline V gene. The V segment lost 5 bases and the J segment 4 bases; nucleotides outside the gene matches: 9. The CDR3 DNA reads TGTGCCAGCAGCCCGGACAGGGTGTTGTCCACCGGGGAGCTGTTTTTT. This sequence encodes CASSPDRVLSTGELFF.

The chain uses TRBV6-6 and TRBJ1-1; D is undetermined. V lost 0 bases and J lost 8, with 7 bases in between. This CDR3 is built from 12 residues. The germline gives CDR1 MNHNY, CDR2 SVGAGI (reference sequence). The chain's CDR3 is CASSYSIVEAFF. The CDR3, as DNA: TGTGCCAGCAGTTACTCGATCGTCGAAGCTTTCTTT.

This chain connects TRBV5-4 to TRBJ1-4; D not certain. V was trimmed by 5 bases and J by 5 bases, leaving 16 bases between them. Germline CDR1 and CDR2: SGHNT and YYREEE (reference sequence). The CDR3 is 15 residues long. The chain's CDR3 is CASRSGLSQNEKLFF. CDR3 DNA: TGTGCCAGCAGATCAGGACTGAGCCAGAATGAAAAACTGTTTTTT. The full variable domain, in which reference TRBV5-4 and TRBJ1-4 provide the parts outside the CDR3, is ETGVTQSPTHLIKTRGQQVTLRCSSQSGHNTVSWYQQALGQGPQFIFQYYREEENGRGNFPPRFSGLQFPNYSSELNVNALELDDSALYLCASRSGLSQNEKLFFGSGTQLSVL.

This rearrangement joins TRBV28 to TRBJ1-1; 10 bases fit TRBD1. CDR1 and CDR2 (germline): MDHEN, SYDVKM. CDR3 size: 16 residues. Trimming removed 2 bases from V and 0 bases from J; junction bases left unmatched: 3. The CDR3 reads CASSLGTGAVNTEAFF. CDR3 bases: TGTGCCAGCAGTTTAGGGACAGGGGCTGTGAACACTGAAGCTTTCTTT.

The CDR3 nucleotides are TGTGCCAGCAGCACCCGACCCCTGACAGATACGCAGTATTTT. Amino acids: CASSTRPLTDTQYF. The rearrangement links TRBV7-2 to TRBJ2-3; D not certain. V lost 5 bases and J lost 3, with 12 bases in between. The germline V gene has CDR1 SGHTA and CDR2 FQGNSA. The CDR3 runs 14 residues.